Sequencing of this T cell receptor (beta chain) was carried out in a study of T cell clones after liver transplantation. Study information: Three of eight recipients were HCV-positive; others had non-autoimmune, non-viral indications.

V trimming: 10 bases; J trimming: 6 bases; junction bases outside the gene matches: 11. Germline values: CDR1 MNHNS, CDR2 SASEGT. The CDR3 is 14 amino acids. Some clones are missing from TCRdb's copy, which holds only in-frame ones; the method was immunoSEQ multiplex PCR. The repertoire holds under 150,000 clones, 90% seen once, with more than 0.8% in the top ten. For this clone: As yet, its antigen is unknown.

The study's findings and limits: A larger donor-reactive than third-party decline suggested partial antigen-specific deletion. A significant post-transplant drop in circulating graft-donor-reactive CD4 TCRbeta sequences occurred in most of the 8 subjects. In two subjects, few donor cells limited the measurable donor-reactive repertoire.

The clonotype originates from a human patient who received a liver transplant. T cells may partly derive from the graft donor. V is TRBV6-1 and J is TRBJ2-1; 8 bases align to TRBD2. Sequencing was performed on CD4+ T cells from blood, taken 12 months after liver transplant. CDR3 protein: CATRGAGALNEQFF. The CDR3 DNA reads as TGTGCCACCCGGGGAGCGGGAGCGCTCAATGAGCAGTTCTTC.